A single sample is the source of the 25 T cell receptor beta chains below, sequenced in a study of CD4 T cells in relation to SARS-CoV-2 and coronaviruses. Unexposed donor CD4+ T cells date from about 2011-2018, before the COVID-19 pandemic. CD4+ T cells were isolated from the cells after 10 days of culture. TCRdb keeps only in-frame clones here, not all; method: immunoSEQ multiplex PCR. This table has approximately 20,000 clones, around 67% appearing once. Their antigens are not known. The sample taken for sequencing was CD4+ T cells from PBMCs, cultured in vitro. The receptors here all came from a human donor in good health.

The CDR3 sequence: CSASDTVSTDTQYF. In nucleotides, the CDR3 is TGCAGTGCTAGTGACACAGTAAGCACAGATACGCAGTATTTT. This chain links TRBV20-1 with TRBJ2-3; D ambiguous. The V end was cut by 3 bases, the J end by 0 bases, with 10 bases between. The germline V gene has CDR1 DFQATT and CDR2 SNEGSKA (reference sequence). The CDR3 spans 14 residues.

The chain employs TRBV10-3 and TRBJ2-7; 11 nucleotides agree with TRBD2. Germline values: CDR1 ENHRY, CDR2 SYGVKD. The CDR3 consists of 19 residues. The V and J ends lost 0 bases and 5 bases, in that order; junction bases with no gene match: 15. CDR3 sequence: CAISESNPLAGGKFNEQYF. CDR3 bases: TGTGCCATCAGTGAGTCGAATCCCCTAGCGGGAGGAAAGTTCAACGAGCAGTACTTC.

The J gene is TRBJ1-2, the V gene TRBV4-1; TRBD1 might be the D (6 bases). There are 16 residues in the CDR3. From germline, CDR1 is MGHRA and CDR2 YSYEKL. V was shortened by 0 bases and J by 4 bases, with 15 bases between the two germline ends. The CDR3 region is CASSQEGRGNTYGYTF. CDR3 bases: TGCGCCAGCAGCCAAGAAGGGAGGGGGAACACCTATGGCTACACCTTC.

The rearrangement joins TRBV5-8 to TRBJ2-7; 7 bases are a match to TRBD2. V was clipped by 0 bases and J by 7 bases; unmatched bases: 7. Per germline, CDR1 SGHTS and CDR2 YDEGEE. There are 14 residues in the CDR3. The CDR3, as DNA: TGTGCCAGCAGCTTGGACTTGGGAGGGTCTGAGCAGTACTTC. It specifies CASSLDLGGSEQYF.

V is TRBV19 and J is TRBJ2-6; 7 bases align to TRBD2. Unmatched junction bases numbered 13, after V lost 5 bases and J lost 0 bases. The CDR3 runs to 19 residues. Germline CDR1 reads LNHDA; CDR2 reads SQIVND (reference sequence). The CDR3 nucleotides read TGTGCCAGTAGTGGCTTGGGGTACGGGGGGAACTCTGGGGCCAACGTCCTGACTTTC. Amino acids: CASSGLGYGGNSGANVLTF.

This chain joins TRBV2 and TRBJ2-5; 12 nucleotides agree with TRBD1. Trimming cost V 9 bases and J 5 bases; bases outside gene matches: 13. The CDR3 runs to 16 residues. CDR1 is SNHLY, CDR2 FYNNEI, per germline. The DNA of the CDR3 is TGTGCCAGTTTGAGATCTGGGACAGGGGGCTGGGAGACCCAGTACTTC. Protein product: CASLRSGTGGWETQYF. Full variable domain (missing parts from reference TRBV2 and TRBJ2-5): EPEVTQTPSHQVTQMGQEVILRCVPISNHLYFYWYRQILGQKVEFLVSFYNNEISEKSEIFDDQFSVERPDGSNFTLKIRSTKLEDSAMYFCASLRSGTGGWETQYFGPGTRLLVL.

This chain uses TRBV19 with TRBJ1-1; tentatively, D is TRBD1 (5 bases). CDR3 size: 16 residues. Looked up from germline, CDR1 is LNHDA and CDR2 is SQIVND (reference sequence). The V end was cut by 3 bases, the J end by 4 bases, with 18 bases between. CDR3 in DNA: TGTGCCAGTAGTATTGTTTCCAGGGAGCCGAGCACTGAAGCTTTCTTT. Protein product: CASSIVSREPSTEAFF.

The chain employs TRBV6-2 or TRBV6-3 and TRBJ1-1; D is possibly TRBD1 (5 bases). Germline values: CDR1 MNHEY, CDR2 SVGEGT. The germline V and J ends were trimmed by 6 bases and 2 bases, with 16 bases remaining between them. The CDR3 is 15 residues long. CDR3 loop: CASSHPRGVNTEAFF. In DNA, the CDR3 is TGTGCCAGCAGCCACCCGCGGGGGGTAAACACTGAAGCTTTCTTT.

The chain combines TRBV6-6 with TRBJ2-7, with a tentative D call TRBD2 (6 bases). From germline, CDR1 is MNHNY and CDR2 SVGAGI (reference sequence). The CDR3 runs 14 residues. The germline V and J ends were trimmed by 5 bases and 4 bases, with 15 bases remaining between them. The CDR3 spells CASSIGTAGYEQYF. CDR3 bases: TGTGCCAGCAGTATTGGGACTGCGGGTTACGAGCAGTACTTC.

This clone has a handful of counts. V is TRBV5-4 and J is TRBJ2-3, with 8 bases that match TRBD1. CDR3 length: 17 residues. Germline-derived CDR1 and CDR2 are SGHNT and YYREEE (reference sequence). V shed 3 bases and J 6 bases; nucleotides not matched to a gene: 15. The CDR3 loop is CASSSRAVLTGGDTQYF. The CDR3 bases are TGTGCCAGCAGCTCCAGGGCGGTCCTCACAGGGGGGGATACGCAGTATTTT.

The V gene is TRBV27, the J gene TRBJ1-6, with D unclear. Germline CDR1 MNHEY, CDR2 SMNVEV (reference sequence). V lost 8 bases, J lost 0 bases, and 5 bases lay in between. This CDR3 is 13 amino acids long. CDR3 nucleotide sequence: TGTGCCAGCCGTAGCTCCTATAATTCACCCCTCCACTTT. Translation gives CASRSSYNSPLHF.

This clone came up a few times. The conserved closing phenylalanine or tryptophan is absent in this CDR3, likely reflecting a read error. Because the CDR3's place on the DNA is in doubt, the DNA is left out and the CDR3 is given as listed by TCRdb. The J gene is TRBJ2-7, the V gene TRBV11-2; the DNA was not compared with TRBD1, the D call given in the table. Germline loops: CDR1 SGHAT, CDR2 FQNNGV. From its first to its last residue, the CDR3 has 16 amino acids. CDR3 loop: CASSLEEEGGVSAPSL.

The CDR3 reads CASSWGGAVTGELFF. The CDR3 DNA reads TGTGCCAGCAGTTGGGGGGGGGCGGTCACCGGGGAGCTGTTTTTT. This chain connects TRBV6-5 to TRBJ2-2; D may be TRBD2 (7 bases). This CDR3 is built from 15 residues. From germline, CDR1 is MNHEY and CDR2 SVGAGI. V dropped 4 bases and J dropped 4 bases, with 13 bases sitting between them.

V usage is TRBV19 and J usage is TRBJ2-5; D is undetermined. The germline V gene encodes CDR1 LNHDA and CDR2 SQIVND (reference sequence). The V end was cut by 1 base, the J end by 4 bases, with 13 bases between. The length of the CDR3 is 15 residues. The CDR3 loop reads CASSIGQTPGETQYF. The CDR3 nucleotides are TGTGCCAGTAGTATAGGTCAGACTCCCGGAGAGACCCAGTACTTC.

This chain joins TRBV3-1 (or the pseudogene TRBV3-2) and TRBJ2-3; D uncertain. This CDR3 has 15 amino acids. The ends were cut back, 0 bases at V and 2 bases at J, with 9 bases in the middle. CDR1 and CDR2 from the germline V gene are LGHDT and YNNKEL (reference sequence). The chain's CDR3 is CASSQDGRHTDTQYF. The CDR3 coding sequence is TGTGCCAGCAGCCAAGATGGACGACACACAGATACGCAGTATTTT.

The chain combines TRBV5-4 with TRBJ1-1, with D tentatively TRBD1 (5 bases). V lost 7 bases and J 6 bases, leaving 19 bases between the germline ends. Germline CDR1 SGHNT, CDR2 YYREEE (reference sequence). The CDR3 is made up of 14 amino acids. The CDR3 protein is CASSSRGVYAEAFF. The DNA of the CDR3 is TGTGCCAGCTCGTCCCGGGGGGTATACGCTGAAGCTTTCTTT. Complete variable domain (other parts from reference TRBV5-4 and TRBJ1-1): ETGVTQSPTHLIKTRGQQVTLRCSSQSGHNTVSWYQQALGQGPQFIFQYYREEENGRGNFPPRFSGLQFPNYSSELNVNALELDDSALYLCASSSRGVYAEAFFGQGTRLTVV.

The V gene is TRBV6-5, the J gene TRBJ1-2; 9 bases match TRBD1. Germline loops: CDR1 MNHEY, CDR2 SVGAGI. V lost 5 bases and J lost 7; bases outside the gene matches: 8. The CDR3 is 14 residues long. CDR3 loop: CASSILQGAGGYTF. CDR3 sequence (DNA): TGTGCCAGCAGTATACTACAGGGGGCAGGTGGCTACACCTTC.

This clone has only one observation. J is TRBJ1-5 and V is TRBV7-8, with TRBD1 matching over 8 bases. CDR1 and CDR2 (germline): SGHVS, FQNEAQ. This CDR3 contains 16 residues. V trimming: 1 base; J trimming: 3 bases; junction bases outside the gene matches: 5. The CDR3 region has the DNA TGTGCCAGCAGCTTAGGAAGACAGGGGCTCAATCAGCCCCAGCATTTT. The encoded protein is CASSLGRQGLNQPQHF.

V gene TRBV21-1 combines with J gene TRBJ1-1. TRBV21-1 is deemed a pseudogene. CDR3 length: 13 amino acids. The CDR3: CASSRAKATEAFF. The CDR3, as DNA: TGTGCCAGCAGTAGGGCCAAGGCCACTGAAGCTTTCTTT.

V gene TRBV18 combines with J gene TRBJ2-3, with TRBD1 identical over 7 bases. CDR3 length: 16 residues. The junction had 7 bases not matched to a gene; V was cut back by 3 bases and J by 1 base. Germline CDR1 and CDR2: KGHSH and LQKENI. The CDR3 bases are TGTGCCAGCTCACCCCCGTCAGGGGGTGGCACAGATACGCAGTATTTT. It specifies CASSPPSGGGTDTQYF.

This clone was counted a single time. CDR3 nucleotides: TGTGCCAGCAGCCCTGGACAGGGTAAGACAGATACGCAGTATTTT. It translates to CASSPGQGKTDTQYF. The chain uses TRBV11-3 and TRBJ2-3, with 8 bases identical to TRBD1. V was pared by 5 bases and J by 3 bases, with 7 bases of the junction left unmatched. The CDR3 length is 15 residues. CDR1 is SGHNT, CDR2 YENEEA, per germline.

The V gene is TRBV6-2 or TRBV6-3, the J gene TRBJ2-1, with D maybe TRBD2 (7 bases). CDR3 length equals 13 residues. CDR1 MNHEY and CDR2 SVGEGT come from the germline V gene. The ends were cut back, 2 bases at V and 9 bases at J, with 11 bases in the middle. This chain's CDR3 is CASSYGGAAEQFF. The CDR3 DNA reads TGTGCCAGCAGTTACGGGGGGGCAGCTGAGCAGTTCTTC.

This clone was observed a few times. The rearrangement links TRBV2 to TRBJ2-2; D gene uncertain. V was clipped by 8 bases and J by 8 bases, with 18 bases between them. Per the germline V gene, CDR1 is SNHLY and CDR2 is FYNNEI. The CDR3 consists of 14 residues. This chain's CDR3 is CASSFVAVGGELFF. CDR3 coding DNA: TGTGCCAGCTCTTTCGTTGCGGTAGGGGGGGAGCTGTTTTTT.

This rearrangement joins TRBV7-2 to TRBJ2-2; no reliable D call. CDR1 and CDR2 from the germline V gene are SGHTA and FQGNSA. Trimming shortened V by 8 bases and J by 1 base, and 2 bases separated the two germline ends. This CDR3 spans 11 amino acids. The CDR3 loop reads CASRNTGELFF. CDR3 DNA sequence: TGTGCCAGCCGGAACACCGGGGAGCTGTTTTTT.

V and J are TRBV5-1 and TRBJ1-2, with D maybe TRBD1 (6 bases). Germline V lookup: CDR1 SGHRS, CDR2 YFSETQ. V was clipped by 5 bases and J by 7 bases, with 21 bases between them. This CDR3 spans 15 amino acids. CDR3 coding DNA: TGCGCCAGCAGTGTTGGGGGAGCCACAGGGATTGGCTACACCTTC. Amino acids: CASSVGGATGIGYTF.